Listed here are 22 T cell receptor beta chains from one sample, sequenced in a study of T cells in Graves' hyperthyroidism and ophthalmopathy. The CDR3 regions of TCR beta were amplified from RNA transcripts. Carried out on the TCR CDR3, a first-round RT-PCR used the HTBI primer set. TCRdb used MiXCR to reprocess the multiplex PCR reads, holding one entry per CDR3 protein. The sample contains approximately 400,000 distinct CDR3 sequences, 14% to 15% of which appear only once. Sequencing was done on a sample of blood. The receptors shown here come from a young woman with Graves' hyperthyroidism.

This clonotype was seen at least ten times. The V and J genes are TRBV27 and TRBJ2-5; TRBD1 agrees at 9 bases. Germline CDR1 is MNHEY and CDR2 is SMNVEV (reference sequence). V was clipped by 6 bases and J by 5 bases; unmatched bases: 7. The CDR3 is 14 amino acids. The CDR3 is CASSLQGAGETQYF. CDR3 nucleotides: TGTGCCAGCAGCCTACAGGGGGCTGGGGAGACCCAGTACTTC.

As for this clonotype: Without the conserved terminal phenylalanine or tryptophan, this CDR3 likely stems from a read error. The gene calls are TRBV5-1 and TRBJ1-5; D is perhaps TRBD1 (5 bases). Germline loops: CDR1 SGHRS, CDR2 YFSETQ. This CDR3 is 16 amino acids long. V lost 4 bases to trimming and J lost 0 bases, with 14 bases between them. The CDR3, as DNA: TGCGCCAGCAGCCAAGGGGAGGGGTTTAGCAATCAGCCCCAGCATCTT. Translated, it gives CASSQGEGFSNQPQHL.

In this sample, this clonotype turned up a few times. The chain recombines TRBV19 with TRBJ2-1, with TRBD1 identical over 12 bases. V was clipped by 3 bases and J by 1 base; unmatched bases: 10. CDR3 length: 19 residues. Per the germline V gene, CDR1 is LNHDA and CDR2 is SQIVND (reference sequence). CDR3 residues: CASSIGTGGLEASYNEQFF. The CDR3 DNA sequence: TGTGCCAGTAGTATCGGGACAGGGGGCCTAGAGGCGTCCTACAATGAGCAGTTCTTC.

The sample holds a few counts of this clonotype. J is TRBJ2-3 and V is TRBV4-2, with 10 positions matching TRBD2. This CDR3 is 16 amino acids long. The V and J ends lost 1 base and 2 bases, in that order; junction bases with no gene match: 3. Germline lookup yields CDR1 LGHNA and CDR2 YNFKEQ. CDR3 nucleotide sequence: TGTGCCAGCAGCCAAGTAGCGGGAGGCTACACAGATACGCAGTATTTT. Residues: CASSQVAGGYTDTQYF.

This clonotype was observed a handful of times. CDR3 nucleotides: TGCGCCAGCAGCTATGGACAGGGGAGAACTGAAGCTTTCTTT. This codes for CASSYGQGRTEAFF. The gene calls are TRBV5-1 and TRBJ1-1, with 9 nucleotides matching TRBD1. With 3 bases clipped from V and 5 bases from J, the junction kept 5 bases outside the gene matches. CDR1 is SGHRS and CDR2 is YFSETQ in the germline V gene. The CDR3 has 14 residues.

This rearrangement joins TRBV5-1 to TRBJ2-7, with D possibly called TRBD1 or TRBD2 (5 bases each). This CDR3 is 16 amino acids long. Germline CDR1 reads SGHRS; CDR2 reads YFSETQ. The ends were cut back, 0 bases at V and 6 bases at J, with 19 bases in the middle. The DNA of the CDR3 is TGCGCCAGCAGCTTGGGGCTCGGGACCGGACTGGGCGAGCAGTACTTC. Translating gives CASSLGLGTGLGEQYF.

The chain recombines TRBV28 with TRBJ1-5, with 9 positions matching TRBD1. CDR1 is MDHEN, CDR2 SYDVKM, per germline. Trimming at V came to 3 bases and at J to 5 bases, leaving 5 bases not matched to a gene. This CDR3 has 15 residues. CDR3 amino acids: CASSLATGGDQPQHF. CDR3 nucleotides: TGTGCCAGCAGTTTGGCGACAGGGGGTGATCAGCCCCAGCATTTT.

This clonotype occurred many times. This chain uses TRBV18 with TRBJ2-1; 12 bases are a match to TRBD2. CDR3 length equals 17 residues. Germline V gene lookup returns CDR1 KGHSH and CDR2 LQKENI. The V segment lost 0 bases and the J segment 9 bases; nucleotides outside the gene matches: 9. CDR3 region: CASSPPGSLAGGGEQFF. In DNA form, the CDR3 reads TGTGCCAGCTCACCACCAGGATCCCTAGCGGGAGGGGGTGAGCAGTTCTTC.

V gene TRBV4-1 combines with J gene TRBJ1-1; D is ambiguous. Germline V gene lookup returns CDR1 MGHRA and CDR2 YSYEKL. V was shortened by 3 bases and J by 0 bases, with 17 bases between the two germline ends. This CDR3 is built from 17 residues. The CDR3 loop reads CASSQPGELIMNTEAFF. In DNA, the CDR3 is TGCGCCAGCAGCCAGCCCGGGGAACTCATTATGAACACTGAAGCTTTCTTT.

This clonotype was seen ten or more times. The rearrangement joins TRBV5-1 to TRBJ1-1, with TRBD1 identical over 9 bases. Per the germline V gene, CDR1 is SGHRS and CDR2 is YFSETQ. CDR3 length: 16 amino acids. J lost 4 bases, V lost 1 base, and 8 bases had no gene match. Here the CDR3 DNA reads TGCGCCAGCAGCTTGTGGACAGGGGCCGAGGCCACTGAAGCTTTCTTT. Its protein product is CASSLWTGAEATEAFF.

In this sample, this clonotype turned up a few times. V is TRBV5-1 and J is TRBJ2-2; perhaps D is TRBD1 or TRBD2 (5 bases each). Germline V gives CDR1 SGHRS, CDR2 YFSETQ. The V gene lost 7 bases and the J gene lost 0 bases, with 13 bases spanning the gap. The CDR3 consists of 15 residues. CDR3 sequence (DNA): TGCGCCAGCGGAATCGGGACGGCGAACACCGGGGAGCTGTTTTTT. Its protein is CASGIGTANTGELFF. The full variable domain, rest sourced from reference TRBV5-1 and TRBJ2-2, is KAGVTQTPRYLIKTRGQQVTLSCSPISGHRSVSWYQQTPGQGLQFLFEYFSETQRNKGNFPGRFSGRQFSNSRSEMNVSTLELGDSALYLCASGIGTANTGELFFGEGSRLTVL.

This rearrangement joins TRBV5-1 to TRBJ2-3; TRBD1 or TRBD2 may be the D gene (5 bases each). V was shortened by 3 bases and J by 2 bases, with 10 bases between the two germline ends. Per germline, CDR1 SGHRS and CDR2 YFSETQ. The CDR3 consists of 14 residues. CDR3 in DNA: TGCGCCAGCAGCTCTGGGACCTTCACAGATACGCAGTATTTT. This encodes CASSSGTFTDTQYF.

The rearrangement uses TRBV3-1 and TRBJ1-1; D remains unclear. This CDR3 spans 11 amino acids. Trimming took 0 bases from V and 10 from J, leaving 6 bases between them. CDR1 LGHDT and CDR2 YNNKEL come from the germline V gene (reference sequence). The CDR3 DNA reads TGTGCCAGCAGCCAAGACGTTTCAGCTTTCTTT. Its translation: CASSQDVSAFF.

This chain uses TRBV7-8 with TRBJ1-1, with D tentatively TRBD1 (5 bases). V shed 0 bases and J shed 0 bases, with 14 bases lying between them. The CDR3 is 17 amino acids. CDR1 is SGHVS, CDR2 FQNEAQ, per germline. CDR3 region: CASSLALGRDMNTEAFF. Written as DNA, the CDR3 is TGTGCCAGCAGCTTAGCGCTTGGCAGGGATATGAACACTGAAGCTTTCTTT.

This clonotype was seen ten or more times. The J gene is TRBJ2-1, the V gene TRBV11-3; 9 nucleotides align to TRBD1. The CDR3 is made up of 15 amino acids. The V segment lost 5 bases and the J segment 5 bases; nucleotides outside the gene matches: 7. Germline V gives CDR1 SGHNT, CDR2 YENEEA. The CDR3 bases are TGTGCCAGCAGCAGCCGGGACAGGGTCCACAATGAGCAGTTCTTC. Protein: CASSSRDRVHNEQFF.

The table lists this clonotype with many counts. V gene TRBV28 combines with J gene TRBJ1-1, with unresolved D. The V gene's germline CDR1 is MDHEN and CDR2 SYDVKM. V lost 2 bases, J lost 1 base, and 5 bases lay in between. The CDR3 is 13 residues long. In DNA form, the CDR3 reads TGTGCCAGCAGTTTAGGTACGAACACTGAAGCTTTCTTT. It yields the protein CASSLGTNTEAFF. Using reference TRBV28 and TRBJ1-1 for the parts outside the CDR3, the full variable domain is DVKVTQSSRYLVKRTGEKVFLECVQDMDHENMFWYRQDPGLGLRLIYFSYDVKMKEKGDIPEGYSVSREKKERFSLILESASTNQTSMYLCASSLGTNTEAFFGQGTRLTVV.

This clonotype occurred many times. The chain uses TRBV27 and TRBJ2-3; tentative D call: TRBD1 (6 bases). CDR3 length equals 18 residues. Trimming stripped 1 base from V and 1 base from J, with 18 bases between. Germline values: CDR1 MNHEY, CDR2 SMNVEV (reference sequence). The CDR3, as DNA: TGTGCCAGCAGTTTATTAGGGGGAGCGGAACTCGGCACAGATACGCAGTATTTT. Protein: CASSLLGGAELGTDTQYF.

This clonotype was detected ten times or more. This CDR3 reads CASSLAPAGGNEQFF. Here the CDR3 DNA reads TGTGCCAGCAGCTTGGCCCCCGCGGGAGGAAATGAGCAGTTCTTC. The chain links TRBV5-6 to TRBJ2-1; 8 nucleotides align to TRBD2. This CDR3 has 15 residues. Germline trimming cut 0 bases from V and 7 bases from J; bases unmatched to any gene: 6. The germline gives CDR1 SGHDT, CDR2 YYEEEE.

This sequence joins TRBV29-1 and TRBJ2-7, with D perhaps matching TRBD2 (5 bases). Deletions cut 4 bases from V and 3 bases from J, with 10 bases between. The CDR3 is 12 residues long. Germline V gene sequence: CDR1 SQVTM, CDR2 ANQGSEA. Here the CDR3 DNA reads TGCAGCGTTGTAGGTAGCGTCTACGAGCAGTACTTC. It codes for CSVVGSVYEQYF.

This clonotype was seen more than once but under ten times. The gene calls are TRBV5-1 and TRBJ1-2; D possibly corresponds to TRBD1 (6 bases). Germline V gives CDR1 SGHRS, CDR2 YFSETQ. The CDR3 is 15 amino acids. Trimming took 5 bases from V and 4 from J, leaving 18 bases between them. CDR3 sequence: CASRTGEQGSYGYTF. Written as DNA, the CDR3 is TGCGCCAGCAGAACTGGGGAGCAGGGGAGCTATGGCTACACCTTC. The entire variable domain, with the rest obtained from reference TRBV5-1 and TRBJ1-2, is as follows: KAGVTQTPRYLIKTRGQQVTLSCSPISGHRSVSWYQQTPGQGLQFLFEYFSETQRNKGNFPGRFSGRQFSNSRSEMNVSTLELGDSALYLCASRTGEQGSYGYTFGSGTRLTVV.

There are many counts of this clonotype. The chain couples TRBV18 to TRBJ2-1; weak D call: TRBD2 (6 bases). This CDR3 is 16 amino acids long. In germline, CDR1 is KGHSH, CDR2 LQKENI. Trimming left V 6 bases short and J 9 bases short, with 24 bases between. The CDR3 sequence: CASSAPRIAEVGEQFF. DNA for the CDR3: TGTGCCAGCTCCGCCCCACGGATAGCGGAGGTCGGTGAGCAGTTCTTC.

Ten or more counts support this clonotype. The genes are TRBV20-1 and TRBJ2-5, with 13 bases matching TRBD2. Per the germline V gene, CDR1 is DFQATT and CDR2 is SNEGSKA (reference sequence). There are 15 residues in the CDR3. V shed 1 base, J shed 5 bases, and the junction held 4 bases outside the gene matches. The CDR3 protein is CSARGTSGSLETQYF. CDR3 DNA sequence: TGCAGTGCTAGAGGGACTAGCGGGAGTTTGGAGACCCAGTACTTC.